The next 30 T cell receptor beta chains were all read from a single sample in a study of CD8 T cells in ankylosing spondylitis. MiXCR was run by TCRdb on the 5' RACE reads, yielding one entry per CDR3 protein. The table has approximately 290,000 distinct CDR3 sequences, more than 20% seen once. Sequencing was performed on blood, either unsorted or a sorted T cell fraction (not recorded which). The origin of the receptors is a female donor with ankylosing spondylitis or in good health (not recorded which).

V gene TRBV5-6 combines with J gene TRBJ2-7, with 8 bases fitting TRBD1. Germline V gene lookup returns CDR1 SGHDT and CDR2 YYEEEE. V lost 5 bases, J lost 2 bases, and 6 bases stayed unmatched. CDR3 length: 14 amino acids. The CDR3 DNA reads as TGTGCCAGCAGACGACAGGGGATGGCCTACGAGCAGTACTTC. This encodes CASRRQGMAYEQYF.

The genes are TRBV12-3 or TRBV12-4 and TRBJ2-7, with D perhaps matching TRBD2 (5 bases). V was clipped by 4 bases and J by 4 bases, with 14 bases between them. The CDR3 is 14 residues long. The CDR3 sequence is CASSWAPGTYEQYF. The CDR3 bases are TGTGCCAGCAGTTGGGCTCCGGGAACTTACGAGCAGTACTTC.

This clonotype was observed many times. The chain couples TRBV5-1 to TRBJ1-1; TRBD1 aligns across 7 bases. Germline V gives CDR1 SGHRS, CDR2 YFSETQ. The CDR3 runs to 16 residues. V lost 2 bases, J lost 1 base, and 8 bases stayed unmatched. The DNA of the CDR3 is TGCGCCAGCAGCTTCACACAGGGGATAGGGAACACTGAAGCTTTCTTT. Translated, it gives CASSFTQGIGNTEAFF.

Concerning this clonotype: A read error is possible here, since a much larger clone lies one base away. The rearrangement uses TRBV20-1 and TRBJ2-3; the match to TRBD2 covers 14 bases. The CDR3 has 15 residues. The V gene's germline CDR1 is DFQATT and CDR2 SNEGSKA (reference sequence). The CDR3 DNA is TGCAGTTCTAGTGGGACTAGCGGGAGTTTAAGTACGCAGTATTTT. This codes for CSSSGTSGSLSTQYF.

This clonotype was recorded a few times. V and J are TRBV29-1 and TRBJ1-2; tentative D call: TRBD1 (6 bases). The V end lost 4 bases, the J end lost 2 bases, and 8 bases lay between the germline ends. This CDR3 has 12 amino acids. Germline V lookup: CDR1 SQVTM, CDR2 ANQGSEA. CDR3 nucleotide sequence: TGCAGCGTTGCAGGGGAGAACTATGGCTACACCTTC. It codes for CSVAGENYGYTF.

This clonotype was seen more than once but under ten times. V gene TRBV12-3 or TRBV12-4 combines with J gene TRBJ2-7, with D unclear. The CDR3 runs to 14 residues. Trimming took off 1 base at V and 1 base at J, with 8 bases between the two ends. The DNA of the CDR3 is TGTGCCAGCAGTTTAGACAGTCCGTCCTACGAGCAGTACTTC. Residues: CASSLDSPSYEQYF.

The chain links TRBV14 to TRBJ2-1; a possible D gene is TRBD1 (6 bases). Trimming shortened V by 4 bases and J by 2 bases, and 15 bases separated the two germline ends. The CDR3 runs 16 residues. In germline, CDR1 is SGHDN, CDR2 FVKESK. The CDR3 region has the DNA TGTGCCAGCAGCCTTCCTCCGACAGGCCCCTACAATGAGCAGTTCTTC. Translating it yields CASSLPPTGPYNEQFF. Filled out from reference TRBV14 and TRBJ2-1, the complete variable domain reads EAGVTQFPSHSVIEKGQTVTLRCDPISGHDNLYWYRRVMGKEIKFLLHFVKESKQDESGMPNNRFLAERTGGTYSTLKVQPAELEDSGVYFCASSLPPTGPYNEQFFGPGTRLTVL.

The CDR3 loop reads CASSSGTGYDYEQYF. CDR3 nucleotide sequence: TGTGCCAGCAGCTCCGGGACAGGGTATGACTACGAGCAGTACTTC. The chain links TRBV12-3 or TRBV12-4 to TRBJ2-7; TRBD1 matches 9 bases. The CDR3 consists of 15 residues. With V trimmed by 6 bases and J by 3 bases, 9 bases remained unmatched.

This chain uses TRBV29-1 with TRBJ2-7, with D tentatively TRBD2 (6 bases). There are 14 residues in the CDR3. The V end was cut by 5 bases, the J end by 3 bases, with 17 bases between. CDR1 SQVTM and CDR2 ANQGSEA come from the germline V gene. The CDR3 loop reads CSVFPGTRGYEQYF. Written as DNA, the CDR3 is TGCAGCGTTTTCCCCGGGACTCGAGGCTACGAGCAGTACTTC.

Comments on this clonotype: A read error is possible here, since a much larger clone lies one base away. The gene calls are TRBV6-1 and TRBJ2-1; D gene ambiguous. Germline CDR1 MNHNS, CDR2 SASEGT. CDR3 length equals 11 residues. This CDR3 reads CASSDRNEQLF. CDR3 DNA: TGTGCCAGCAGTGACCGGAACGAGCAGCTCTTC.

The chain has TRBV20-1 and TRBJ2-3; 11 nucleotides match TRBD2. Unmatched junction bases numbered 13, after V lost 6 bases and J lost 5 bases. Germline V gives CDR1 DFQATT, CDR2 SNEGSKA (reference sequence). The CDR3 sequence is 16 residues long. The CDR3 nucleotides are TGCAGTGCAGGGAATAGCGGGAGGGCGGGGGAAGATACGCAGTATTTT. Translating it yields CSAGNSGRAGEDTQYF.

The rearrangement joins TRBV7-2 to TRBJ2-5, with a tentative D call TRBD2 (6 bases). This CDR3 contains 15 residues. Trimming took 5 bases from V and 3 from J, leaving 16 bases between them. Germline V gene sequence: CDR1 SGHTA, CDR2 FQGNSA. As DNA, the CDR3 is TGTGCCAGCAGCGAACGGACGGGGGTGAAAGAGACCCAGTACTTC. Protein: CASSERTGVKETQYF.

This clonotype has a handful of counts. The chain uses TRBV20-1 and TRBJ1-2; D might be TRBD1 (5 bases). This CDR3 comprises 13 residues. Deletions cut 3 bases from V and 2 bases from J, with 10 bases between. The V gene's germline CDR1 is DFQATT and CDR2 SNEGSKA (reference sequence). The CDR3: CSARAPGNYGYTF. The CDR3 region has the DNA TGCAGTGCTAGGGCACCAGGGAACTATGGCTACACCTTC.

This clonotype showed up just a few times. V and J are TRBV20-1 and TRBJ2-1; 11 bases are shared with TRBD2. Trimming took 0 bases from V and 0 from J; bases not matched to a gene: 4. Looked up from germline, CDR1 is DFQATT and CDR2 is SNEGSKA (reference sequence). This CDR3 comprises 17 residues. CDR3 DNA sequence: TGCAGTGCTAGAGATAGACTAGCGGGACACTCCTACAATGAGCAGTTCTTC. It is translated as CSARDRLAGHSYNEQFF.

This clonotype occurred a few times. The chain joins TRBV2 to TRBJ1-4; D is uncertain. Germline-derived CDR1 and CDR2 are SNHLY and FYNNEI. The CDR3 is made up of 14 amino acids. V lost 9 bases and J 7 bases, leaving 18 bases between the germline ends. This CDR3 is CASDTDPRGEKLFF. The CDR3 bases are TGTGCCAGTGATACAGACCCGCGGGGTGAAAAACTGTTTTTT.

This clonotype has a handful of counts. The chain combines TRBV12-3 or TRBV12-4 with TRBJ2-3, with TRBD2 matching 13 bases. With V trimmed by 5 bases and J by 0 bases, 8 bases remained unmatched. The CDR3 extends over 18 amino acids. The CDR3 nucleotides read TGTGCCAGCAGTCGACTAGCGGGAGGCCAGCCTAGCACAGATACGCAGTATTTT. This encodes CASSRLAGGQPSTDTQYF.

The chain carries TRBV6-5 and TRBJ1-2; D call uncertain. The V gene's germline CDR1 is MNHEY and CDR2 SVGAGI. CDR3 size: 13 residues. Between the trimmed V and J ends, which lost 2 bases and 7 bases, there was a span of 11 bases. For the CDR3, the DNA is TGTGCCAGCAGTTACAATAGGTTTTCTGGCTACACCTTC. The encoded protein is CASSYNRFSGYTF.

The chain is built from TRBV7-2 and TRBJ2-2; no reliable D call. The length of the CDR3 is 14 residues. Between the trimmed V and J ends, which lost 4 bases and 7 bases, there was a span of 13 bases. Germline CDR1 is SGHTA and CDR2 is FQGNSA. The CDR3 nucleotides read TGTGCCAGCAGCTCGTCCCTCGCGAGCGGGGAGCTGTTTTTT. Translation gives CASSSSLASGELFF.

The V gene is TRBV7-8, the J gene TRBJ2-7; D is uncertain. The germline CDR1 and CDR2 sequences are SGHVS and FQNEAQ. Trimming pared 4 bases from V and 0 bases from J, leaving 7 bases between. CDR3 size: 13 residues. For the CDR3, the DNA is TGTGCCAGCAGCTCCCCAAGCTCCTACGAGCAGTACTTC. It codes for CASSSPSSYEQYF.

The chain has TRBV6-1 and TRBJ1-1; 8 bases align to TRBD1. CDR3 size: 14 residues. J gave up 5 bases and V 7 bases, and 9 bases lay outside the gene matches. Per germline, CDR1 MNHNS and CDR2 SASEGT. For the CDR3, the DNA is TGTGCCAGCAAATATTACCGGACAGGGACTGAAGCTTTCTTT. The encoded protein is CASKYYRTGTEAFF.

This chain links TRBV15 with TRBJ2-1; 8 bases match TRBD2. After removal of 1 base from V and 10 bases from J, the junction contained 6 bases not matched to a gene. This CDR3 comprises 14 residues. Germline CDR1 reads LNHNV; CDR2 reads YYDKDF (reference sequence). CDR3 region: CATSRATPSGEQFF. As DNA, the CDR3 is TGTGCCACCAGCAGAGCCACCCCTAGCGGGGAGCAGTTCTTC.

The chain links TRBV4-3 to TRBJ2-3; a possible D gene is TRBD2 (5 bases). Trimming pared 3 bases from V and 1 base from J, leaving 11 bases between. CDR1 and CDR2 (germline): LGHNA, YSLEER. The CDR3 has 15 residues. CDR3 bases: TGCGCCAGCAGCCATTCGAGGGATGGCACAGATACGCAGTATTTT. This gives the protein CASSHSRDGTDTQYF.

The chain employs TRBV7-6 and TRBJ2-1, with 7 bases that match TRBD2. J was trimmed by 10 bases and V by 3 bases; bases with no gene match: 3. This CDR3 has 12 residues. Per germline, CDR1 SGHVS and CDR2 FNYEAQ. The CDR3 bases are TGTGCCAGCAGCTTGTCCGGGGGGGAGCAGTTCTTC. Protein product: CASSLSGGEQFF.

V usage is TRBV5-1 and J usage is TRBJ2-5, with 8 bases fitting TRBD2. The CDR3 spans 14 residues. V trimming: 3 bases; J trimming: 8 bases; junction bases outside the gene matches: 9. CDR1 and CDR2 from the germline V gene are SGHRS and YFSETQ. In DNA form, the CDR3 reads TGCGCCAGCAGCTCGACCGGGACTAGTGCAACCCAGTACTTC. Protein sequence: CASSSTGTSATQYF.

This clonotype occurred a few times. The chain couples TRBV9 to TRBJ2-3; TRBD2 matches 8 bases. V shed 0 bases and J 1 base; nucleotides not matched to a gene: 4. Germline V CDR1 and CDR2: SGDLS, YYNGEE. This CDR3 is built from 16 residues. CDR3 DNA sequence: TGTGCCAGCAGCGTAGCTCTGACTAGCGGCACAGATACGCAGTATTTT. This encodes CASSVALTSGTDTQYF. Full variable domain (outside the CDR3, taken from reference TRBV9 and TRBJ2-3): DSGVTQTPKHLITATGQRVTLRCSPRSGDLSVYWYQQSLDQGLQFLIQYYNGEERAKGNILERFSAQQFPDLHSELNLSSLELGDSALYFCASSVALTSGTDTQYFGPGTRLTVL.

This clonotype was observed a handful of times. The CDR3 sequence: CASSGSGRGEQFF. The DNA of the CDR3 is TGCGCCAGCAGTGGTAGCGGGAGGGGTGAGCAGTTCTTC. The gene calls are TRBV10-1 and TRBJ2-1; 11 nucleotides match TRBD2. Germline V gene data show CDR1 as WNHNN and CDR2 as SYGVQD (reference sequence). This CDR3 contains 13 residues. Trimming removed 4 bases from V and 9 bases from J; junction bases left unmatched: 2.

On this clonotype: A single base separates this from a much larger clone, so it may be a read error. The chain recombines TRBV4-1 with TRBJ1-6, with D uncertain. Looked up from germline, CDR1 is MGHRA and CDR2 is YSYEKL. There are 17 residues in the CDR3. Written as DNA, the CDR3 is TGCGCCAGCAGCCAAGAAAGGGCGGCAAACTATAATTCACCCCTCAACTTT. Translation: CASSQERAANYNSPLNF.

This clonotype was seen ten or more times. The V and J genes are TRBV7-9 and TRBJ2-3; 16 nucleotides agree with TRBD2. This CDR3 is 17 amino acids long. Germline V CDR1 and CDR2: SEHNR, FQNEAQ (reference sequence). The V gene end was trimmed by 5 bases and the J gene end by 4 bases; junction bases not matched to a gene: 6. The CDR3 nucleotides read TGTGCCAGCAGCCTCGGGACTAGCGGGAGGGCCGCAGATACGCAGTATTTT. Translated, it gives CASSLGTSGRAADTQYF.

This clonotype was observed a handful of times. DNA of the CDR3: TGCAGCGTTGAGCCAACGGGAGGTCCCGAGACCCAGTACTTC. It is translated as CSVEPTGGPETQYF. This chain uses TRBV29-1 with TRBJ2-5, with 7 positions matching TRBD2. The CDR3 runs to 14 residues. Germline CDR1 SQVTM, CDR2 ANQGSEA. V shed 3 bases and J 5 bases; nucleotides not matched to a gene: 9.

The chain couples TRBV9 to TRBJ1-3; 9 bases map to TRBD1. Unmatched junction bases numbered 9, after V lost 3 bases and J lost 8 bases. This CDR3 contains 15 residues. From germline, CDR1 is SGDLS and CDR2 YYNGEE. CDR3 in amino acids: CASSAQDRGVHTIYF. CDR3 sequence (DNA): TGTGCCAGCAGCGCACAGGACAGGGGTGTTCACACCATATATTTT.